This is a list of T cell receptor beta chains from one sample in a study of cytomegalovirus exposure and HLA in healthy donors. The data were produced by immunoSEQ multiplex PCR, yet TCRdb's version contains in-frame clones alone and is incomplete. The data hold 150,000 or so clones, with roughly 85% observed a single time. Source material: PBMCs. Receptors were obtained from a man younger than 40 in good health and CMV-seronegative. Both conserved end residues are trimmed from each CDR3. A D gene is named only where the DNA matches it firmly.

d_call	j_call	v_call	cdr3_aa
TRBD1	TRBJ2-1	TRBV6-1	ATHGTGEANEQF
TRBD2	TRBJ2-3	TRBV5-1	ASSLAAGPTDTQY
.	TRBJ2-1	TRBV11-2	ASSLGSGAYNEQF
.	TRBJ2-1	TRBV4-1	ASSPLGGPSYNEQF
.	TRBJ2-1	TRBV4-3	ASSQDDANYNEQF
TRBD1	TRBJ1-1	TRBV5-8	ASSTDRGRMGRNTEAF
.	TRBJ2-7	TRBV14	ASSRTSTGPPYEQY
TRBD2	TRBJ2-1	TRBV13	ASSFAGTSVYEQF
TRBD2	TRBJ2-1	TRBV4-2	ASSQVAGDYNEQF
.	TRBJ2-7	TRBV16	ASSQSPSSYEQY
TRBD1	TRBJ1-5	TRBV19	ASSIGRGQVNQPQH
.	TRBJ2-5	TRBV9	ASSVGAGYRLETQY
TRBD2	TRBJ2-1	TRBV25-1	ASRVGGSSYNEQF
TRBD2	TRBJ2-3	TRBV7-3	ASSPAGGRRGTDTQY
.	TRBJ2-7	TRBV6-6	ASTPGLGTLSYEQY
TRBD2	TRBJ2-2	TRBV7-3	ASSSLAGGIGELF
TRBD1	TRBJ1-1	TRBV28	ASSSQTGGTEAF
.	TRBJ1-2	TRBV5-1	ASSVQSTGIYGYT
.	TRBJ1-1	TRBV7-2	ASATYGTGFGTEAF
TRBD2	TRBJ2-3	TRBV7-2	ASSLPWASGGAFTDTQY
TRBD1	TRBJ1-1	TRBV28	AIRTGGKIRSGEAF
.	TRBJ1-2	TRBV6-5	ASRSNRVGYT
.	TRBJ2-5	TRBV11-2	ASSLDRETQY
.	TRBJ2-7	TRBV13	ASRGVGGEQY
TRBD1	TRBJ1-3	TRBV10-3	AISEGQASGNTIY
TRBD1	TRBJ1-5	TRBV27	ASRGTGFSNQPQH
TRBD1	TRBJ2-7	TRBV28	ASSTTGRSYEQY
.	TRBJ2-2	TRBV11-2	ASSLGTLSTGELF
TRBD2	TRBJ2-3	TRBV29-1	SVPSLGLAGPASTDTQY
.	TRBJ2-6	TRBV9	ASSRASGSGANVLT
.	TRBJ1-1	TRBV7-3	ASSLDRNTEAF
TRBD1	TRBJ1-3	TRBV7-9	ASSHWDRAGGNTIY
TRBD1	TRBJ1-1	TRBV30	AWSVRAGGDTEAF
TRBD1	TRBJ2-4	TRBV7-2	ASSLVGTGGAGIQY
.	TRBJ1-1	TRBV29-1	SVEDLQMNTEAF
TRBD2	TRBJ2-7	TRBV6-5	ASSYPMGGRSYEQY
.	TRBJ1-5	TRBV7-2	ASSLDRTQSF
.	TRBJ2-1	TRBV6-5	ASSTWGLRDNEQF
TRBD2	TRBJ2-5	TRBV7-2	ASSFRGTSGGQETQY
TRBD1	TRBJ1-5	TRBV7-2	ASSSGTGRSNQPQH
.	TRBJ2-1	TRBV5-4	ASGSGNEQF
TRBD1	TRBJ2-7	TRBV5-1	ASSLAIGTGGYEQY